These 31 T cell receptor beta chains were all obtained from the same sample, sequenced in a study of response to subunit inactivated influenza vaccine. TCRdb re-called the RT-PCR reads with MiXCR, one entry per CDR3 protein. The table shows around 570,000 distinct CDR3 sequences, with roughly 8.2% occurring only once. The sample in question was PBMCs from blood, obtained roughly 24 months after vaccination. The receptors stem from a man aged 50 to 69 who received an inactivated influenza vaccine.

To note about this clonotype: At one boundary the junction diverges from the germline segment, which might be a read error. The J gene is TRBJ1-2, the V gene TRBV24-1, with 7 bases matching TRBD1. Germline-derived CDR1 and CDR2 are KGHDR and SFDVKD. CDR3 length equals 14 residues. CDR3: CATREGAPNYGYTF. Written as DNA, the CDR3 is TGTGCCACCCGTGAGGGGGCGCCTAACTATGGCTACACCTTC.

This clonotype was seen more than once but under ten times. The rearrangement links TRBV27 to TRBJ2-1; 10 bases match TRBD2. V lost 3 bases, J lost 4 bases, and 9 bases stayed unmatched. This CDR3 region has 17 residues. The V gene's germline CDR1 is MNHEY and CDR2 SMNVEV (reference sequence). The CDR3 DNA reads as TGTGCCAGCAGTTTGTTTACTAGCGGGGCCATTTACAATGAGCAGTTCTTC. Its protein product is CASSLFTSGAIYNEQFF.

In this sample, this clonotype turned up many times. The chain couples TRBV20-1 to TRBJ2-1; 7 positions agree with TRBD1. The ends lost 4 bases at V and 3 bases at J; junction bases unmatched: 9. Germline CDR1 and CDR2: DFQATT and SNEGSKA (reference sequence). The CDR3 sequence is 15 residues long. CDR3 nucleotide sequence: TGCAGTGCTATAGCTGGGACAGTTAACTACAATGAGCAGTTCTTC. The encoded protein is CSAIAGTVNYNEQFF.

This clonotype was counted ten times or more. The chain joins TRBV6-1 to TRBJ2-7, with D unclear. Germline V gene lookup returns CDR1 MNHNS and CDR2 SASEGT. The CDR3 spans 14 residues. V shed 5 bases and J shed 3 bases, with 14 bases lying between them. The CDR3 sequence is CASSPLSDRYEQYF. The CDR3 nucleotides read TGTGCCAGCAGTCCCCTCTCGGACCGCTACGAGCAGTACTTC.

The chain links TRBV6-2 or TRBV6-3 to TRBJ2-7; a possible D gene is TRBD2 (5 bases). The CDR3 spans 15 residues. The germline V and J ends were trimmed by 6 bases and 4 bases, with 19 bases remaining between them. Germline V gene sequence: CDR1 MNHEY, CDR2 SVGEGT. The CDR3 DNA reads as TGTGCCAGCAGGTTGAGGGAGACGTCTTTGTACGAGCAGTACTTC. This codes for CASRLRETSLYEQYF.

V gene TRBV12-3 or TRBV12-4 combines with J gene TRBJ2-1; weak D call: TRBD1 (6 bases). Trimming removed 6 bases at V and 2 bases at J, with 8 bases between. The CDR3 loop spans 13 amino acids. CDR3 in DNA: TGTGCCAGCAGGGACAGTACCTACAATGAGCAGTTCTTC. Its protein product is CASRDSTYNEQFF.

The chain combines TRBV20-1 with TRBJ2-3; 8 nucleotides line up with TRBD1. Germline CDR1 is DFQATT and CDR2 is SNEGSKA (reference sequence). The V and J ends lost 0 bases and 4 bases, in that order; junction bases with no gene match: 3. The CDR3 totals 14 residues. The CDR3 nucleotides are TGCAGTGCTAGAGATGGACAGGGTCCAGATACGCAGTATTTT. This translates into CSARDGQGPDTQYF.

As concerns this clonotype: This may be a read error, as it is one base from a much larger clone. The chain is built from TRBV7-9 and TRBJ1-1, with D possibly TRBD1 on 6 matching bases. Germline V lookup: CDR1 SEHNR, CDR2 FQNEAQ (reference sequence). CDR3 length: 16 amino acids. The CDR3 loop is CVSSPNPGALNTEAFF. CDR3 in DNA: TGTGTCAGCAGCCCCAATCCAGGGGCCCTGAACACTGAAGCTTTCTTT.

This clonotype showed up many times. This chain connects TRBV9 to TRBJ1-1; TRBD1 is a possible D gene (5 bases). The germline CDR1 and CDR2 sequences are SGDLS and YYNGEE. There are 13 residues in the CDR3. The V end was cut by 3 bases, the J end by 1 base, with 7 bases between. The CDR3, as DNA: TGTGCCAGCAGCGAAGGACAGAACACTGAAGCTTTCTTT. Translation: CASSEGQNTEAFF.

The chain recombines TRBV6-1 with TRBJ2-2; TRBD1 aligns across 7 bases. Germline loops: CDR1 MNHNS, CDR2 SASEGT. The V segment lost 6 bases and the J segment 4 bases; nucleotides outside the gene matches: 5. The CDR3 has 14 amino acids. The CDR3 is CASRTSGGTGELFF. CDR3 coding DNA: TGTGCCAGCAGAACCTCAGGGGGCACCGGGGAGCTGTTTTTT.

This clonotype was seen more than once but under ten times. This chain links TRBV28 with TRBJ2-7, with 10 bases matching TRBD1. The CDR3 consists of 17 residues. Looked up from germline, CDR1 is MDHEN and CDR2 is SYDVKM. Unmatched junction bases numbered 13, after V lost 6 bases and J lost 2 bases. CDR3 protein: CASSELLWDRGTYEQYF. The CDR3 bases are TGTGCCAGCAGCGAATTGCTCTGGGACAGGGGTACCTACGAGCAGTACTTC.

The CDR3 nucleotides read TGTGCCACCAGCGCCGGGACGTACGCGAACACCGGGGAGCTGTTTTTT. Translating gives CATSAGTYANTGELFF. V is TRBV24-1 and J is TRBJ2-2, with D perhaps given as TRBD1 or TRBD2 (5 bases each). Germline V gene sequence: CDR1 KGHDR, CDR2 SFDVKD. There are 16 residues in the CDR3. V was shortened by 7 bases and J by 0 bases, with 14 bases between the two germline ends.

This clonotype was detected ten times or more. One end of the junction fails to match germline, which may point to a read error. This sequence joins TRBV7-2 and TRBJ2-2; D unresolved. This CDR3 contains 13 residues. The germline gives CDR1 SGHTA, CDR2 FQGNSA. The CDR3 spells CASSLGQTGELFF. The CDR3 DNA follows: TGTGCCAGCAGTTTAGGGCAGACCGGGGAGCTGTTTTTT. Full variable domain (outside the CDR3, taken from reference TRBV7-2 and TRBJ2-2): GAGVSQSPSNKVTEKGKDVELRCDPISGHTALYWYRQSLGQGLEFLIYFQGNSAPDKSGLPSDRFSAERTGGSVSTLTIQRTQQEDSAVYLCASSLGQTGELFFGEGSRLTVL.

V is TRBV6-5 and J is TRBJ1-4; TRBD1 agrees at 7 bases. From germline, CDR1 is MNHEY and CDR2 SVGAGI. The CDR3 has 15 amino acids. Trimming at V came to 0 bases and at J to 5 bases, leaving 3 bases not matched to a gene. CDR3 coding DNA: TGTGCCAGCAGTTACTCGAGGGGGCTGAATGAAAAACTGTTTTTT. Its protein is CASSYSRGLNEKLFF.

This clonotype was observed once. A much larger clone is a single base away; this may be a read error. The chain is built from TRBV12-3 or TRBV12-4 and TRBJ2-5, with no clear D. V lost 8 bases, J lost 5 bases, and 15 bases lay in between. The CDR3 runs to 13 residues. This CDR3 reads CASGTSDRETQYF. Here the CDR3 DNA reads TGTGCCAGCGGTACCTCGGACCGGGAGACCCAGTACTTC.

This clonotype was detected many times. The V gene is TRBV6-1, the J gene TRBJ2-1; 12 positions match TRBD2. The germline V gene has CDR1 MNHNS and CDR2 SASEGT. J lost 4 bases, V lost 6 bases, and 10 bases had no gene match. The CDR3 contains 17 residues. The CDR3 bases are TGTGCCAGCAGCCCTACGACTAGCGGGGGTCCTTACAATGAGCAGTTCTTC. Its protein product is CASSPTTSGGPYNEQFF.

A few counts support this clonotype. The genes are TRBV7-3 and TRBJ2-3; D call uncertain. The germline V gene encodes CDR1 SGHTA and CDR2 FQGTGA. The CDR3 contains 15 residues. V lost 0 bases to trimming and J lost 2 bases, with 9 bases between them. As DNA, the CDR3 is TGTGCCAGCAGCTTAACATTGGGTTTCACAGATACGCAGTATTTT. It encodes CASSLTLGFTDTQYF.

This clonotype was picked up many times. The chain employs TRBV7-2 and TRBJ2-3; unclear D gene. With 2 bases removed from V and 6 bases from J, the gap between germline ends came to 9 bases. The V gene's germline CDR1 is SGHTA and CDR2 FQGNSA. The CDR3 sequence is 13 residues long. CDR3 sequence reads: CASSLSVGDTQYF. In nucleotides, the CDR3 is TGTGCCAGCAGCTTATCGGTGGGGGATACGCAGTATTTT. Complete variable domain (other parts from reference TRBV7-2 and TRBJ2-3): GAGVSQSPSNKVTEKGKDVELRCDPISGHTALYWYRQSLGQGLEFLIYFQGNSAPDKSGLPSDRFSAERTGGSVSTLTIQRTQQEDSAVYLCASSLSVGDTQYFGPGTRLTVL.

The rearrangement links TRBV4-3 to TRBJ2-1, with 11 bases that match TRBD2. This CDR3 comprises 16 residues. V gave up 4 bases and J gave up 6 bases; unmatched junction bases: 8. Germline V lookup: CDR1 LGHNA, CDR2 YSLEER. CDR3 region: CASSRTLAGAFNEQFF. CDR3 nucleotide sequence: TGCGCCAGCAGCCGAACACTAGCGGGGGCCTTCAATGAGCAGTTCTTC.

This clonotype was seen more than once but under ten times. V gene TRBV7-9 combines with J gene TRBJ1-2; perhaps TRBD1 as D (6 bases). Between the trimmed V and J ends, which lost 3 bases and 8 bases, there was a span of 22 bases. Germline assignment: CDR1 SEHNR and CDR2 FQNEAQ (reference sequence). The CDR3 consists of 16 residues. Here the CDR3 DNA reads TGTGCCAGCAGCTTTCGATTTCCGGGGGGCAAAAACGGCTACACCTTC. Its translation is CASSFRFPGGKNGYTF.

This clonotype was seen repeatedly, ten times or more. The J gene is TRBJ1-1, the V gene TRBV5-1, with 7 nucleotides matching TRBD1. The CDR3 length is 15 residues. Germline V gene data show CDR1 as SGHRS and CDR2 as YFSETQ. With V trimmed by 1 base and J by 1 base, 4 bases remained unmatched. The CDR3 bases are TGCGCCAGCAGCTTGTTACCAGGGGGGAACACTGAAGCTTTCTTT. Protein sequence: CASSLLPGGNTEAFF.

The V gene is TRBV28, the J gene TRBJ1-1; a possible D gene is TRBD1 (6 bases). With 3 bases removed from V and 11 bases from J, the gap between germline ends came to 13 bases. The germline V gene has CDR1 MDHEN and CDR2 SYDVKM. CDR3 length equals 12 residues. Here the CDR3 DNA reads TGTGCCAGCAGTTTGGTACGGCAGGGGGCTTTCTTT. It specifies CASSLVRQGAFF.

In its sample, this clonotype was seen once. This chain's CDR3 is CASSTGVGVRNTEAFF. In DNA form, the CDR3 reads TGTGCCAGTAGCACCGGAGTGGGGGTAAGGAACACTGAAGCTTTCTTT. The chain links TRBV19 to TRBJ1-1; D might be TRBD1 (5 bases). Germline V lookup: CDR1 LNHDA, CDR2 SQIVND (reference sequence). V lost 6 bases and J 1 base, leaving 18 bases between the germline ends. The CDR3 is made up of 16 amino acids. Looking up the rest from reference TRBV19 and TRBJ1-1 gives the full variable domain: DGGITQSPKYLFRKEGQNVTLSCEQNLNHDAMYWYRQDPGQGLRLIYYSQIVNDFQKGDIAEGYSVSREKKESFPLTVTSAQKNPTAFYLCASSTGVGVRNTEAFFGQGTRLTVV.

V gene TRBV20-1 combines with J gene TRBJ1-4; maybe TRBD1 (5 bases). The CDR3 extends over 14 amino acids. Germline values: CDR1 DFQATT, CDR2 SNEGSKA (reference sequence). Trimming stripped 5 bases from V and 3 bases from J, with 13 bases between. The CDR3, as DNA: TGCAGTGCTGGGGGGATGGGACCTAATGAAAAACTGTTTTTT. The encoded protein is CSAGGMGPNEKLFF.

The table lists this clonotype with many counts. This chain uses TRBV5-1 with TRBJ1-2, with 8 nucleotides matching TRBD1. V was clipped by 4 bases and J by 7 bases; unmatched bases: 3. CDR1 and CDR2 from the germline V gene are SGHRS and YFSETQ. This CDR3 has 12 residues. The CDR3 protein is CASSLDRAGYTF. The CDR3 nucleotides read TGCGCCAGCAGCCTGGACAGGGCTGGCTACACCTTC.

A few counts support this clonotype. CDR3 sequence: CASSLGGIRNNEQFF. The CDR3 DNA is TGTGCCAGCAGTTTAGGAGGTATTCGAAACAATGAGCAGTTCTTC. J is TRBJ2-1 and V is TRBV27, with TRBD2 as a possible D gene (5 bases). The V gene's germline CDR1 is MNHEY and CDR2 SMNVEV (reference sequence). This CDR3 has 15 amino acids. V shed 2 bases and J shed 5 bases, with 13 bases lying between them.

This clonotype appeared a few times. This chain joins TRBV7-2 and TRBJ2-7; 12 nucleotides agree with TRBD1. The CDR3 contains 15 residues. V lost 2 bases, J lost 5 bases, and 4 bases stayed unmatched. The germline gives CDR1 SGHTA, CDR2 FQGNSA. In DNA, the CDR3 is TGTGCCAGCAGCTTAATGGGACAGGGGGCCCACGAGCAGTACTTC. It is translated as CASSLMGQGAHEQYF. Full variable domain (missing parts from reference TRBV7-2 and TRBJ2-7): GAGVSQSPSNKVTEKGKDVELRCDPISGHTALYWYRQSLGQGLEFLIYFQGNSAPDKSGLPSDRFSAERTGGSVSTLTIQRTQQEDSAVYLCASSLMGQGAHEQYFGPGTRLTVT.

This clonotype turned up a few times. The V call is TRBV13, the J call TRBJ2-7; tentative D call: TRBD1 (6 bases). CDR1 is PRHDT, CDR2 FYEKMQ, per germline (reference sequence). This CDR3 comprises 13 residues. Trimming left V 5 bases short and J 3 bases short, with 11 bases between. The CDR3 protein is CASSPIRGYEQYF. The DNA for the CDR3 is TGTGCCAGCAGCCCAATCAGGGGCTACGAGCAGTACTTC.

This rearrangement joins TRBV19 to TRBJ1-2, with unresolved D. The germline V gene has CDR1 LNHDA and CDR2 SQIVND (reference sequence). Trimming stripped 3 bases from V and 1 base from J, with 18 bases between. The CDR3 has 17 residues. Here the CDR3 DNA reads TGTGCCAGTAGTATTTTACAGCAGTACAATCATAACTATGGCTACACCTTC. Protein product: CASSILQQYNHNYGYTF.

This chain connects TRBV6-5 to TRBJ2-7; possible D gene TRBD1, 5 bases. From germline, CDR1 is MNHEY and CDR2 SVGAGI. The CDR3 spans 13 residues. Deletions cut 7 bases from V and 2 bases from J, with 12 bases between. The CDR3 DNA is TGTGCCAGCAATTTGGGGCCAGCCTACGAGCAGTACTTC. This gives the protein CASNLGPAYEQYF.

The chain employs TRBV29-1 and TRBJ1-2; D gene ambiguous. This CDR3 region has 14 residues. Deletions cut 2 bases from V and 4 bases from J, with 14 bases between. Germline V lookup: CDR1 SQVTM, CDR2 ANQGSEA. Here the CDR3 DNA reads TGCAGCGTTGAAATTTCCGGCTCCTCCTATGGCTACACCTTC. This sequence encodes CSVEISGSSYGYTF.